The T cell receptor beta chain described here comes from a study of tumor and adjacent non-tumor tissue in lung cancer. Overall study context: Samples averaged roughly 4.2 million productive TCRbeta reads each.

The library came from three nested PCR rounds adapted from ARM-PCR protocols. TCRdb passed the multiplex PCR reads through MiXCR, listing each CDR3 protein once. The profile shows 70,000 to 90,000 distinct CDR3 sequences, around two thirds of them singletons. This sample's RNA came from whole unsorted tissue. This non-tumor lung sample came from over 3 cm beyond the tumor edge. The CDR3 sequence is 15 residues long. Germline lookup yields CDR1 DFQATT and CDR2 SNEGSKA (reference sequence). Regarding the study as a whole: TCR diversity was significantly greater in tumor than normal lung tissue. In normal lung, the top 100 clones were significantly more dominant than in tumor.

About this clonotype itself: Its antigen is not identified.

This TCR derives from a woman between 50 and 59 years old with non-small cell lung cancer. The source material was distant non-tumor lung tissue. This rearrangement joins TRBV20-1 to TRBJ1-3; a weak D match, TRBD1 (5 bases). DNA for the CDR3: TGCACTCTTCTCTCTCAGGGCCCCTCTGGAAACACCATATATTTT. Its protein product is CTLLSQGPSGNTIYF.